These 8 T cell receptor beta chains were all obtained from the same sample, sequenced in a study of T cells expressing NK-cell markers (TCRdb year 2020). The method behind the library was 5' RACE. The instrument was an Illumina HiSeq 2000. Once TCRdb had reprocessed the reads, it stored one entry per CDR3 protein sequence and supplied no DNA. The sample table on file contains 550,000 to 600,000 distinct CDR3 sequences. The top ten clones comprise around 4% of the sample. The sample consisted of blood T cells: a sorted CD56 or NKG2C T cell subset, CD4+ or CD8+ T cells, or bulk PBMC T cells (not recorded which). The receptors shown here come from a young man in good health. Donor details come from another sample of the same person, matched by shared clones.

The CDR3 protein is CASSLVHISSVGYEQYF. The V gene is TRBV7-8, the J gene TRBJ2-7. The CDR3 contains 17 residues. Germline CDR1 SGHVS, CDR2 FQNEAQ.

J is TRBJ2-1 and V is TRBV20-1; the D gene TCRdb calls, TRBD1, cannot be checked with no DNA. This CDR3 region has 14 residues. The germline V gene encodes CDR1 DFQATT and CDR2 SNEGSKA (reference sequence). CDR3 sequence: CSARQPGHEDEQFF.

The genes are TRBV5-1 and TRBJ1-2; TCRdb indicates TRBD1, and absent DNA this call remains unverified. CDR1 SGHRS and CDR2 YFSETQ come from the germline V gene. The CDR3 is made up of 15 amino acids. CDR3 in amino acids: CASRRPGQPNYGYTF.

This chain uses TRBV5-1 with TRBJ2-1; the TCRdb D gene call, TRBD2, has no DNA to confirm it. The CDR3 consists of 14 residues. Germline V gene data show CDR1 as SGHRS and CDR2 as YFSETQ. The CDR3 spells CASSLRARQAEQFF.

The chain couples TRBV19 to TRBJ2-1; with no DNA, the TCRdb D assignment of TRBD2 cannot be verified. Per germline, CDR1 LNHDA and CDR2 SQIVND (reference sequence). CDR3 length: 15 amino acids. CDR3 region: CASSRRLAAPNEQFF. Combining the CDR3 with reference TRBV19 and TRBJ2-1 gives the whole variable domain DGGITQSPKYLFRKEGQNVTLSCEQNLNHDAMYWYRQDPGQGLRLIYYSQIVNDFQKGDIAEGYSVSREKKESFPLTVTSAQKNPTAFYLCASSRRLAAPNEQFFGPGTRLTVL.

J is TRBJ2-7 and V is TRBV20-1; TCRdb's D gene call, TRBD2, goes unchecked for lack of DNA. The CDR3 loop spans 19 amino acids. The V gene's germline CDR1 is DFQATT and CDR2 SNEGSKA (reference sequence). The CDR3 spells CSASPIGGLAGGPLYEQYF.

J is TRBJ2-2 and V is TRBV6-1; TCRdb names TRBD1, which stays unverified in the absence of DNA. CDR3 size: 16 residues. Looked up from germline, CDR1 is MNHNS and CDR2 is SASEGT. CDR3 residues: CASSGGGTTNTGELFF.

The chain employs TRBV11-1 and TRBJ2-1; TCRdb proposes TRBD1, but this gene call is untestable without DNA. Germline assignment: CDR1 SGHAT and CDR2 FQDESV (reference sequence). The CDR3 covers 13 residues. This CDR3 reads CASSLLGAGEQFF.